This passage covers 17 T cell receptor beta chains from one sample sequenced in a study of T cells in Graves' hyperthyroidism and ophthalmopathy. Amplification of TCR beta CDR3 regions used RNA as the template. HTBI primers were employed in a first-round RT-PCR of the TCR CDR3. TCRdb re-called the multiplex PCR reads with MiXCR, one entry per CDR3 protein. The sample records about 200,000 distinct CDR3 sequences, about a sixth being singletons. Sequencing was carried out using blood. These TCRs come from a man aged 35-49 years with Graves' hyperthyroidism.

Ten or more counts support this clonotype. This chain joins TRBV12-3 or TRBV12-4 and TRBJ2-3; no reliable D call. V was trimmed by 4 bases and J by 2 bases, leaving 10 bases between them. The length of the CDR3 is 14 residues. In DNA, the CDR3 is TGTGCCAGCAGTTCGGGCGTCAACACAGATACGCAGTATTTT. It encodes CASSSGVNTDTQYF.

This chain uses TRBV20-1 with TRBJ1-1; 7 bases agree with TRBD1. This CDR3 comprises 11 residues. Germline CDR1 reads DFQATT; CDR2 reads SNEGSKA (reference sequence). Trimming took 6 bases from V and 8 from J; bases not matched to a gene: 6. In nucleotides, the CDR3 is TGCAGTGCCGACAGGGCAGGCGAAGCTTTCTTT. It specifies CSADRAGEAFF.

This clonotype was seen repeatedly, ten times or more. The rearrangement uses TRBV20-1 and TRBJ1-2, with D tentatively TRBD1 (5 bases). Trimming took off 3 bases at V and 1 base at J, with 15 bases between the two ends. This CDR3 is 15 amino acids long. Germline loops: CDR1 DFQATT, CDR2 SNEGSKA (reference sequence). This chain's CDR3 is CSASTPGRVNYGYTF. CDR3 nucleotides: TGCAGTGCTAGCACCCCCGGCAGGGTTAACTATGGCTACACCTTC.

This clonotype was observed many times. The genes are TRBV15 and TRBJ2-4, with a possible D match to TRBD1 (6 bases). The CDR3 has 13 amino acids. Germline V gene sequence: CDR1 LNHNV, CDR2 YYDKDF (reference sequence). Trimming removed 1 base from V and 9 bases from J, with 10 bases in between. The CDR3 coding sequence is TGTGCCACCAGCAGAGTAGGGGGTGTCATTCAGTACTTC. This codes for CATSRVGGVIQYF.

This clonotype was detected only a few times. The chain carries TRBV5-4 and TRBJ2-2, with D possibly TRBD1 on 6 matching bases. The CDR3 runs to 15 residues. V dropped 0 bases and J dropped 1 base, with 7 bases sitting between them. CDR1 is SGHNT, CDR2 YYREEE, per germline (reference sequence). The CDR3 here is CASSLGGRNTGELFF. DNA for the CDR3: TGTGCCAGCAGCTTGGGGGGGCGGAACACCGGGGAGCTGTTTTTT.

This chain links TRBV28 with TRBJ2-2; TRBD1 matches at 10 bases. The CDR3 consists of 16 residues. Trimming at V came to 5 bases and at J to 5 bases, leaving 8 bases not matched to a gene. Looked up from germline, CDR1 is MDHEN and CDR2 is SYDVKM. Here the CDR3 DNA reads TGTGCCAGCAGTCCCAGGGACAGGGGAGAAACCGGGGAGCTGTTTTTT. It specifies CASSPRDRGETGELFF. Using reference TRBV28 and TRBJ2-2 for the parts outside the CDR3, the full variable domain is DVKVTQSSRYLVKRTGEKVFLECVQDMDHENMFWYRQDPGLGLRLIYFSYDVKMKEKGDIPEGYSVSREKKERFSLILESASTNQTSMYLCASSPRDRGETGELFFGEGSRLTVL.

This clonotype has ten or more counts. CDR3 amino acids: CASSSNRQGGALYEKLFF. The CDR3 DNA is TGTGCCAGCAGTTCAAATCGACAGGGAGGGGCGTTGTATGAAAAACTGTTTTTT. V gene TRBV28 combines with J gene TRBJ1-4, with 7 nucleotides matching TRBD1. The germline V gene encodes CDR1 MDHEN and CDR2 SYDVKM. V was clipped by 4 bases and J by 6 bases; unmatched bases: 17. There are 18 residues in the CDR3.

This clonotype was seen many times. The genes are TRBV7-9 and TRBJ1-4; tentative D call: TRBD1 (5 bases). Trimming took 4 bases from V and 7 from J, leaving 13 bases between them. Germline V gives CDR1 SEHNR, CDR2 FQNEAQ (reference sequence). CDR3 length: 14 amino acids. CDR3 residues: CASSWGTQGEKLFF. The CDR3 coding sequence is TGTGCCAGCAGCTGGGGGACCCAGGGTGAAAAACTGTTTTTT.

This clonotype was counted at least ten times. The genes are TRBV28 and TRBJ2-5; TRBD2 matches at 11 bases. Trimming cost V 4 bases and J 4 bases; bases outside gene matches: 14. CDR3 length: 18 amino acids. Germline V gives CDR1 MDHEN, CDR2 SYDVKM. The CDR3 loop reads CASSSPSTLAGGLETQYF. The CDR3 region has the DNA TGTGCCAGCAGTTCCCCTTCGACCTTAGCGGGGGGGCTAGAGACCCAGTACTTC.

The chain has TRBV18 and TRBJ2-5; a weak D match, TRBD1 (6 bases). The ends were cut back, 2 bases at V and 1 base at J, with 11 bases in the middle. This CDR3 is built from 15 residues. From germline, CDR1 is KGHSH and CDR2 LQKENI. CDR3 residues: CASSPSQGTQETQYF. DNA for the CDR3: TGTGCCAGCTCACCATCACAGGGTACCCAAGAGACCCAGTACTTC.

This clonotype was found many times. The rearrangement links TRBV10-3 to TRBJ1-5; D remains unclear. The V gene's germline CDR1 is ENHRY and CDR2 SYGVKD. The CDR3 sequence is 12 residues long. The V end was cut by 0 bases, the J end by 8 bases, with 5 bases between. This CDR3 is CAISESSEPQHF. The CDR3 DNA reads as TGTGCCATCAGTGAGTCGTCTGAGCCCCAGCATTTT.

There are a few counts of this clonotype. The chain couples TRBV9 to TRBJ2-1, with D perhaps assigned TRBD1 or TRBD2 (5 bases each). There are 16 residues in the CDR3. Trimming pared 3 bases from V and 5 bases from J, leaving 18 bases between. In germline, CDR1 is SGDLS, CDR2 YYNGEE. The CDR3 DNA reads TGTGCCAGCAGCGGAACGGGACCCGGTATGCACAATGAGCAGTTCTTC. Translated, it gives CASSGTGPGMHNEQFF.

This clonotype was seen many times. The chain joins TRBV7-2 to TRBJ2-1; 12 bases are a match to TRBD2. CDR3 length: 18 amino acids. V was pared by 0 bases and J by 4 bases, with 7 bases of the junction left unmatched. Germline V gene lookup returns CDR1 SGHTA and CDR2 FQGNSA. CDR3 amino acids: CASSLALASGGVYNEQFF. Written as DNA, the CDR3 is TGTGCCAGCAGCTTAGCGCTGGCTAGCGGGGGGGTTTACAATGAGCAGTTCTTC.

The chain combines TRBV3-1 with TRBJ1-3; possible D gene TRBD1, 6 bases. Trimming removed 0 bases at V and 4 bases at J, with 19 bases between. The CDR3 runs to 18 residues. CDR1 and CDR2 (germline): LGHDT, YNNKEL (reference sequence). In DNA form, the CDR3 reads TGTGCCAGCAGCCAAGATCTCGGTCCGGGGGGCGCCGGAAACACCATATATTTT. Amino acid sequence: CASSQDLGPGGAGNTIYF.

The chain has TRBV7-8 and TRBJ1-1; D is perhaps TRBD1 (6 bases). Germline CDR1 is SGHVS and CDR2 is FQNEAQ. This CDR3 comprises 16 residues. V was clipped by 6 bases and J by 3 bases, with 20 bases between them. For the CDR3, the DNA is TGTGCCAGCAGTCCCGGGGGGGCGGGGTCCGACACTGAAGCTTTCTTT. It encodes CASSPGGAGSDTEAFF.

This clonotype showed up many times. The CDR3 region has the DNA TGTGCCAGCAGCATCCGGGACAACTACGAGCAGTACTTC. Translating gives CASSIRDNYEQYF. V usage is TRBV7-2 and J usage is TRBJ2-7; possible D gene TRBD1, 6 bases. Looked up from germline, CDR1 is SGHTA and CDR2 is FQGNSA. CDR3 size: 13 residues. Between the trimmed V and J ends, which lost 5 bases and 3 bases, there was a span of 11 bases.

The sample holds many counts of this clonotype. The chain carries TRBV6-2 or TRBV6-3 and TRBJ2-1; 12 nucleotides align to TRBD2. The CDR3 has 17 residues. With V trimmed by 0 bases and J by 7 bases, 7 bases remained unmatched. The germline CDR1 and CDR2 sequences are MNHEY and SVGEGT. CDR3 sequence reads: CASSYSHGTSGRNEQFF. The CDR3 DNA follows: TGTGCCAGCAGTTACTCACATGGGACTAGCGGGCGGAATGAGCAGTTCTTC.